The 10 T cell receptor beta chains below were found in one sample sequenced in a study of technical replicates of blood from a handful of donors. Assay: immunoSEQ multiplex PCR; the TCRdb copy retains only in-frame clones and omits some. The sample carries just over 95,000 clones, approximately 96% recorded once. The sequencing input was T cells isolated from PBMCs. The origin of the receptors is a human donor in good health.

The genes are TRBV5-4 and TRBJ2-2; 8 bases are shared with TRBD1. Germline-derived CDR1 and CDR2 are SGHNT and YYREEE (reference sequence). V lost 6 bases, J lost 5 bases, and 12 bases stayed unmatched. The CDR3 length is 16 residues. The CDR3 bases are TGTGCCAGCAAAGTAGGAGACAGGGGCCCGACCGGGGAGCTGTTTTTT. Its translation is CASKVGDRGPTGELFF.

The chain has TRBV5-1 and TRBJ2-3, with D possibly being TRBD1 (6 bases). CDR1 and CDR2 (germline): SGHRS, YFSETQ. The germline V and J ends were trimmed by 4 bases and 7 bases, with 10 bases remaining between them. The CDR3 sequence is 12 residues long. The chain's CDR3 is CASSQGSNTQYF. The CDR3 region has the DNA TGCGCCAGCAGCCAGGGGAGTAATACGCAGTATTTT.

CDR3 in amino acids: CASSSRQGGIYEQYF. In DNA form, the CDR3 reads TGTGCCAGCAGTTCCCGACAGGGAGGAATATACGAGCAGTACTTC. The chain is built from TRBV6-5 and TRBJ2-7; D perhaps matches TRBD1 (7 bases). V was trimmed by 4 bases and J by 4 bases, leaving 17 bases between them. The CDR3 length is 15 residues. CDR1 is MNHEY and CDR2 is SVGAGI in the germline V gene.

The chain links TRBV9 to TRBJ1-3, with D hard to call. Deletions cut 5 bases from V and 0 bases from J, with 6 bases between. CDR3 length: 13 residues. The germline V gene has CDR1 SGDLS and CDR2 YYNGEE. The CDR3 region has the DNA TGTGCCAGCAGTGCCGGCTCTGGAAACACCATATATTTT. Protein product: CASSAGSGNTIYF.

The chain uses TRBV19 and TRBJ1-1; D might be TRBD1 (5 bases). V shed 0 bases and J shed 1 base, with 6 bases lying between them. The CDR3 covers 14 residues. Germline V gene data show CDR1 as LNHDA and CDR2 as SQIVND (reference sequence). The CDR3 DNA reads TGTGCCAGTAGTATAGAAAGGGGGAACACTGAAGCTTTCTTT. Its translation: CASSIERGNTEAFF.

The chain combines TRBV9 with TRBJ2-1, with TRBD2 identical over 8 bases. Germline CDR1 reads SGDLS; CDR2 reads YYNGEE. The CDR3 covers 10 residues. Losses at the gene ends were 10 bases for V and 9 bases for J; bases not matched to a gene: 3. The CDR3 region is CASSGGEQFF. CDR3 nucleotide sequence: TGTGCCTCAAGCGGGGGTGAGCAGTTCTTC.

The chain combines TRBV7-6 with TRBJ2-3; maybe TRBD2 (7 bases). The V end lost 3 bases, the J end lost 0 bases, and 16 bases lay between the germline ends. The CDR3 spans 17 residues. Germline CDR1 and CDR2: SGHVS and FNYEAQ. CDR3 region: CASSLRGLAASTDTQYF. The CDR3 DNA sequence: TGTGCCAGCAGCTTGCGGGGGCTAGCGGCTAGCACAGATACGCAGTATTTT.

V and J are TRBV14 and TRBJ2-1; D might be TRBD1 (6 bases). V shed 6 bases and J shed 6 bases, with 18 bases lying between them. In germline, CDR1 is SGHDN, CDR2 FVKESK. CDR3 size: 15 residues. This CDR3 is CASSNYRAGSNEQFF. CDR3 nucleotide sequence: TGTGCCAGCAGTAACTACAGGGCTGGGAGCAATGAGCAGTTCTTC.

This chain links TRBV18 with TRBJ2-2; TRBD2 agrees at 9 bases. Per the germline V gene, CDR1 is KGHSH and CDR2 is LQKENI. The trim removed 1 base at V and 5 bases at J, leaving 2 bases unmatched. The CDR3 spans 15 residues. DNA for the CDR3: TGTGCCAGCTCACCACAAAGCGGGAGGACCGGGGAGCTGTTTTTT. Translating it yields CASSPQSGRTGELFF.

This rearrangement joins TRBV4-1 to TRBJ2-7; tentative D call: TRBD2 (5 bases). Between the trimmed V and J ends, which lost 5 bases and 5 bases, there was a span of 10 bases. The germline gives CDR1 MGHRA, CDR2 YSYEKL. There are 12 residues in the CDR3. CDR3 residues: CASSTGSDEQYF. The CDR3 nucleotides read TGCGCCAGCAGCACCGGTAGCGACGAGCAGTACTTC.